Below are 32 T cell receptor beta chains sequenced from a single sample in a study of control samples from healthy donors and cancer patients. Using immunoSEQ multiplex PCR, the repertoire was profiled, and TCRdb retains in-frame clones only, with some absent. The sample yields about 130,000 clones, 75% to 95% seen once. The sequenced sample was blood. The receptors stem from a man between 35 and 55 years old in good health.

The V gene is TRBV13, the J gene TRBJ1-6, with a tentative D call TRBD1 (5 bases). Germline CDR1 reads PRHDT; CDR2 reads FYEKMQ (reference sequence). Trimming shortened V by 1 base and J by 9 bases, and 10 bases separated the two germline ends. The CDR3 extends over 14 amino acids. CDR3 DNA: TGTGCCAGCAGCTTAGAGGGGCTTAGTTCACCCCTCCACTTT. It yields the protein CASSLEGLSSPLHF. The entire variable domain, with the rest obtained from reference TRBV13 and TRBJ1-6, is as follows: AAGVIQSPRHLIKEKRETATLKCYPIPRHDTVYWYQQGPGQDPQFLISFYEKMQSDKGSIPDRFSAQQFSDYHSELNMSSLELGDSALYFCASSLEGLSSPLHFGNGTRLTVT.

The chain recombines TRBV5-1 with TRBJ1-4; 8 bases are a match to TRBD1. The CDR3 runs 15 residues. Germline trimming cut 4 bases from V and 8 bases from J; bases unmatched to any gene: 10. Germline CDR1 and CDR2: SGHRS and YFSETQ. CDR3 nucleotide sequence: TGCGCCAGCAGCCTGACAGGGGCGGAATACGAAAAACTGTTTTTT. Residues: CASSLTGAEYEKLFF.

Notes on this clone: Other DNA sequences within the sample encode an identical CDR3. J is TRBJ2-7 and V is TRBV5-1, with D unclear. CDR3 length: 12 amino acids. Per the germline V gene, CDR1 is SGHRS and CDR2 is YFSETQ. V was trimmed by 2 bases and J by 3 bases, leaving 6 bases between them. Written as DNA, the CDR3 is TGCGCCAGCAGCTTATCCGGCTACGAGCAGTACTTC. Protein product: CASSLSGYEQYF.

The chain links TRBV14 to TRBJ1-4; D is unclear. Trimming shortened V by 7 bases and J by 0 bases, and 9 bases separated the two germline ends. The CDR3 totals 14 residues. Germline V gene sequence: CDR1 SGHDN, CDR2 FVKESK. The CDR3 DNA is TGTGCCAGCATCGAATTTGCAACTAATGAAAAACTGTTTTTT. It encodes CASIEFATNEKLFF.

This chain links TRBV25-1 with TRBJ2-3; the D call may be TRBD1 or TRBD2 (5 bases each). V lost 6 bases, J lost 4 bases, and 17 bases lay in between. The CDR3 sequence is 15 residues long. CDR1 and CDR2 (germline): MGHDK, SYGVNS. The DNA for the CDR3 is TGTGCCAGCAGGCCCCGGGACGGTCGCGCAGATACGCAGTATTTT. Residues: CASRPRDGRADTQYF.

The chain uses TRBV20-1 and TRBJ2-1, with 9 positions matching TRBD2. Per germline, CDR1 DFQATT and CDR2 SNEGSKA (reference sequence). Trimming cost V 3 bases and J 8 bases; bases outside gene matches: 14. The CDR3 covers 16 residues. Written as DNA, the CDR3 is TGCAGTGCTAGTGGTAGCGGGGGTTTTTTCGGGGATGAGCAGTTCTTC. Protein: CSASGSGGFFGDEQFF.

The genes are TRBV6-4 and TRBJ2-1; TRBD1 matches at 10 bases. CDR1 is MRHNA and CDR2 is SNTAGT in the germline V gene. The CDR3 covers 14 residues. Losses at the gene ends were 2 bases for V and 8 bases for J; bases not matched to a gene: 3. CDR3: CASSDDRGPDEQFF. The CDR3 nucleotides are TGTGCCAGCAGTGACGACAGGGGGCCCGATGAGCAGTTCTTC.

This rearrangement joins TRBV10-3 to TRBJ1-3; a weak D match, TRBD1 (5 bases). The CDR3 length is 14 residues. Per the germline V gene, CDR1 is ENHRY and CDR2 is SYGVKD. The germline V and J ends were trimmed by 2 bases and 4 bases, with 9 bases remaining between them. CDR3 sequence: CAISEAGTGNTIYF. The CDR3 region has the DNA TGTGCCATCAGTGAGGCGGGGACCGGAAACACCATATATTTT.

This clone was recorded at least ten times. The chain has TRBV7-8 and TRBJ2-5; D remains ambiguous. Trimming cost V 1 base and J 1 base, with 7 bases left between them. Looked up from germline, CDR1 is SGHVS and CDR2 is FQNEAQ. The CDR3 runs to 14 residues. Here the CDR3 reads CASSLDHSQETQYF. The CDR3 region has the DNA TGTGCCAGCAGCTTAGACCATTCCCAAGAGACCCAGTACTTC.

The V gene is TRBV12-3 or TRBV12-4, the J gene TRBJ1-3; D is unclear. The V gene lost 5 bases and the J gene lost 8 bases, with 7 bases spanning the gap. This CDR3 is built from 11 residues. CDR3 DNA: TGTGCCAGCAGTCCAAGGTACACCATATATTTT. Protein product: CASSPRYTIYF.

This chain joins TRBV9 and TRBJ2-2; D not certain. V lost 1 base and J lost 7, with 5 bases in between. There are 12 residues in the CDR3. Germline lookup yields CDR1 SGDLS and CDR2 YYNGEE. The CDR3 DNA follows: TGTGCCAGCAGCGTATTGGACGGGGAGCTGTTTTTT. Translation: CASSVLDGELFF.

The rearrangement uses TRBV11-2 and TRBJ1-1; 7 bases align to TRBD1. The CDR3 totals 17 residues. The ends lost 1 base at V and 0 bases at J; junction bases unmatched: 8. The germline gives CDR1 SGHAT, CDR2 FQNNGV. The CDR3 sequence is CASSLGRDSLMNTEAFF. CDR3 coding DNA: TGTGCCAGCAGCTTAGGCCGGGACAGCCTAATGAACACTGAAGCTTTCTTT.

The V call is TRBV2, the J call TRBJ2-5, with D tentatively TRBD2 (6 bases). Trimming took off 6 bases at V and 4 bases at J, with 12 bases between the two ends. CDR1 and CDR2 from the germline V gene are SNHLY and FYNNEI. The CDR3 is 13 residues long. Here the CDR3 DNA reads TGTGCCAGCAGCGCCCTCGGGGGAGAGACCCAGTACTTC. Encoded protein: CASSALGGETQYF.

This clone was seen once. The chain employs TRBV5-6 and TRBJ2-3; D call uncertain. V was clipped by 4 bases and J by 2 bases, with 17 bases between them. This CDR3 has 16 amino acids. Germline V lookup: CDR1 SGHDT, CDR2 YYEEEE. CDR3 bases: TGTGCCAGCAGCCCCCGTCGGACCCGAGCCACAGATACGCAGTATTTT. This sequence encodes CASSPRRTRATDTQYF.

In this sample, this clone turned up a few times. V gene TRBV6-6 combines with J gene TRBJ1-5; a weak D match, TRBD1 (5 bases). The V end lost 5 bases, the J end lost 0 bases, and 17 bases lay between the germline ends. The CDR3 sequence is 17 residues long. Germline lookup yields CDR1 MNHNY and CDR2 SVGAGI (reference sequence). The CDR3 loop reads CASSQFGTDYSNQPQHF. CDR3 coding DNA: TGTGCCAGCAGTCAATTCGGGACGGATTATAGCAATCAGCCCCAGCATTTT.

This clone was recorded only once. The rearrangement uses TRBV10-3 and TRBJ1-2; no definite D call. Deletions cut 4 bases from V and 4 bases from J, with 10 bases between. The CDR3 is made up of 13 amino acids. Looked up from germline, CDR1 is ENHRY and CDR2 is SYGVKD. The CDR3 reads CAISGDKLYGYTF. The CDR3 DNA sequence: TGTGCCATCAGTGGTGACAAGCTCTATGGCTACACCTTC.

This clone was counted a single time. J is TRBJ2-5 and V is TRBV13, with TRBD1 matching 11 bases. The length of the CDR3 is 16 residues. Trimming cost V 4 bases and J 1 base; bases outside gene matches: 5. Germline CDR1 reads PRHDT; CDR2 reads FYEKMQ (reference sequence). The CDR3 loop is CASSSPGQGGQETQYF. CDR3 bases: TGTGCCAGCAGCTCTCCGGGACAGGGGGGCCAAGAGACCCAGTACTTC.

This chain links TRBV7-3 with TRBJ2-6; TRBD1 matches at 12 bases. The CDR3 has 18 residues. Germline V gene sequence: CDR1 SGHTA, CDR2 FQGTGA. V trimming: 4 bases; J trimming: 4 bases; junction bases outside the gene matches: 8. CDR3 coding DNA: TGTGCCAGCAGCTATGGGACAGGGGGCGCCGTCGGGGCCAACGTCCTGACTTTC. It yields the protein CASSYGTGGAVGANVLTF. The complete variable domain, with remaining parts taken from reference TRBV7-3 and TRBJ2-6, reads GAGVSQTPSNKVTEKGKYVELRCDPISGHTALYWYRQSLGQGPEFLIYFQGTGAADDSGLPNDRFFAVRPEGSVSTLKIQRTERGDSAVYLCASSYGTGGAVGANVLTFGAGSRLTVL.

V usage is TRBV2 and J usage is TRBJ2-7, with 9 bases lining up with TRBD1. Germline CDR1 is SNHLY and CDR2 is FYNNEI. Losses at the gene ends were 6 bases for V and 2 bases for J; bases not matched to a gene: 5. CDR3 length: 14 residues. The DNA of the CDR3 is TGTGCCAGCAGCCGGGACAGGGAGACCTACGAGCAGTACTTC. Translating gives CASSRDRETYEQYF.

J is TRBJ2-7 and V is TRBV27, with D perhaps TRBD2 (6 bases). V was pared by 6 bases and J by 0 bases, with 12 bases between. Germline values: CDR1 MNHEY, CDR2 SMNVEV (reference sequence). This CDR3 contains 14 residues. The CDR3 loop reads CASSVSGASYEQYF. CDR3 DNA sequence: TGTGCCAGCAGCGTTAGCGGAGCCTCCTACGAGCAGTACTTC.

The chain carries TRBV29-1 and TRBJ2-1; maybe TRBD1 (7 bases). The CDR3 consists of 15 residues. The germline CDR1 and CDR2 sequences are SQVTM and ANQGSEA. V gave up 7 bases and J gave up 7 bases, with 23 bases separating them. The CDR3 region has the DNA TGCAGCGCCGCAGGGGGGCGGGCGGCGAGGAATGAGCAGTTCTTC. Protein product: CSAAGGRAARNEQFF.

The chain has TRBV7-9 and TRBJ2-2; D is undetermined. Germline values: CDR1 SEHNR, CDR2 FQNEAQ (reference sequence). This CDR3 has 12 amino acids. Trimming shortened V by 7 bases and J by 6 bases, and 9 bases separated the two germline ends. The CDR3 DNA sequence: TGTGCCAGCAACCCCATCGCCGGGGAGCTGTTTTTT. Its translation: CASNPIAGELFF.

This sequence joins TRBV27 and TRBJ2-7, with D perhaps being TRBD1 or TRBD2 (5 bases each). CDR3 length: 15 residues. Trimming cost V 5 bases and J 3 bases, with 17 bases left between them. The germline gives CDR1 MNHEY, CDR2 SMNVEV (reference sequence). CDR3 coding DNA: TGTGCCAGCAGTAGAGACCGGGACCCAATCTACGAGCAGTACTTC. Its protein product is CASSRDRDPIYEQYF.

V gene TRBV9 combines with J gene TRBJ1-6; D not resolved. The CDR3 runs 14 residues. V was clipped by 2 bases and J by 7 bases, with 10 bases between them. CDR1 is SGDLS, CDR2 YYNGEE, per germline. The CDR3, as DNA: TGTGCCAGCAGCGTGGGAACGGAGAATTCACCCCTCCACTTT. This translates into CASSVGTENSPLHF.

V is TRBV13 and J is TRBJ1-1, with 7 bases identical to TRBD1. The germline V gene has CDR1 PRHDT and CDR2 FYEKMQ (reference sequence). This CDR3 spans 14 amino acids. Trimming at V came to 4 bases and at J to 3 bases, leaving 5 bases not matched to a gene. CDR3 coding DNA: TGTGCCAGCAGCTCGGGACAGACCGACACTGAAGCTTTCTTT. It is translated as CASSSGQTDTEAFF.

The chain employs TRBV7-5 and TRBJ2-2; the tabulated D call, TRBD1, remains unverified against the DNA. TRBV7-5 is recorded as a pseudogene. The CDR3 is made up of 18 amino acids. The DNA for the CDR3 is TGTGCCAGAAGCTTACCCTACGGGACAGGGGGAGAGGGCGGGGAGCTGTTTTTT. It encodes CARSLPYGTGGEGGELFF.

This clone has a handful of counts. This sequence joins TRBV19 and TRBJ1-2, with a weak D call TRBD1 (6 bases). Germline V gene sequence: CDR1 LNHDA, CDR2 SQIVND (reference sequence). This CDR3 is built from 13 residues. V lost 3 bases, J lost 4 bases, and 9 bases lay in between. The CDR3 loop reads CASSMRTVYGYTF. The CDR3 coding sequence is TGTGCCAGTAGTATGAGGACAGTCTATGGCTACACCTTC.

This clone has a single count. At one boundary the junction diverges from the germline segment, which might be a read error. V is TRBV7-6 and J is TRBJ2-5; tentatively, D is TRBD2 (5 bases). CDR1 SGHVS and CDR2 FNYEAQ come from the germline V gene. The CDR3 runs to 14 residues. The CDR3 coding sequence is TGTGCCAGCAGTTTAGGACTTTTACAAGAGACCCAGTACTTC. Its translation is CASSLGLLQETQYF.

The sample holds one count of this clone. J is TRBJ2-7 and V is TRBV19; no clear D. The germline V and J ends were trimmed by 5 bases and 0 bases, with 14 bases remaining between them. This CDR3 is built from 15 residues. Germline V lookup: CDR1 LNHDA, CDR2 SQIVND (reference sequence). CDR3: CASSPKNYASYEQYF. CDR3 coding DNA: TGTGCCAGTAGTCCTAAAAACTATGCCTCCTACGAGCAGTACTTC.

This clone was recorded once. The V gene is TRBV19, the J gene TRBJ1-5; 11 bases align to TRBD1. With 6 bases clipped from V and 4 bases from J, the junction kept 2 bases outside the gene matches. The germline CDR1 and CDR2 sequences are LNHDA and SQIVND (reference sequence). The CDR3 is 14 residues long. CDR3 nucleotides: TGTGCCAGTAGGGGACAGGGGGGGAATCAGCCCCAGCATTTT. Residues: CASRGQGGNQPQHF.

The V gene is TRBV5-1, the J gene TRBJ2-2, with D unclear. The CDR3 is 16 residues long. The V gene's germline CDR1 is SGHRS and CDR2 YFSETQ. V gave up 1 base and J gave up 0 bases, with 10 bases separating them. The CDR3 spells CASSLRALPNTGELFF. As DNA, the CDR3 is TGCGCCAGCAGCTTGCGAGCGTTACCGAACACCGGGGAGCTGTTTTTT.

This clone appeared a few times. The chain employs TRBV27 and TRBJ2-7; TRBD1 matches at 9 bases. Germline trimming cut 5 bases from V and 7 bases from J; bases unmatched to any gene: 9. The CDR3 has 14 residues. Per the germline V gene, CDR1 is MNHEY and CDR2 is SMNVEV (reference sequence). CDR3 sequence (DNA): TGTGCCAGCAGTATAAGGGACAGGGCTGCTGAGCAGTACTTC. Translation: CASSIRDRAAEQYF.